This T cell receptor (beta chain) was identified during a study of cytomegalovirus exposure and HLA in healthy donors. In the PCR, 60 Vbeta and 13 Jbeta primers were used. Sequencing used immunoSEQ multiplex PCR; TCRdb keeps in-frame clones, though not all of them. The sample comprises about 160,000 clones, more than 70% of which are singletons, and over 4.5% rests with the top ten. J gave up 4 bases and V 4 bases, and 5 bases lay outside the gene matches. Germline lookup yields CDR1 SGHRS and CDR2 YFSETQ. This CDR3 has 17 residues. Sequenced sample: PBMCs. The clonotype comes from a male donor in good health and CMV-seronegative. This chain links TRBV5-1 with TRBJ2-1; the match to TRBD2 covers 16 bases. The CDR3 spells CASSGTSGGAAYNEQFF. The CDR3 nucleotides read TGCGCCAGCAGCGGGACTAGCGGGGGGGCGGCTTACAATGAGCAGTTCTTC.